This entry features one TCR beta chain sequence. Its antigen is not identified. These data originate in a study of OX40 agonist ivuxolimab in advanced cancers. Whole-study context: One hepatocellular carcinoma and two cutaneous melanoma patients partially responded. Study-level results: At 0.1 to 3.0 mg/kg and by week 6, CD4+ and CD8+ T cells in the blood had expanded clonally.

Data came from immunoSEQ multiplex PCR; TCRdb stores just in-frame clones and leaves some out. The sample gives tens of thousands of clones, approximately 90% of which show up once; 0.95% to 1.3% is in the top ten. Germline values: CDR1 SGHVS, CDR2 FQNEAQ. With 3 bases clipped from V and 3 bases from J, the junction kept 5 bases outside the gene matches. The CDR3 has 15 residues. The TCR comes from an adult with an advanced solid tumor such as melanoma, head and neck, liver or kidney cancer. This chain links TRBV7-8 with TRBJ2-3, with 8 positions matching TRBD2. The sequences come from CD4+ or CD8+ T cells sorted from blood, collected in a trial of the OX40 agonist ivuxolimab. The CDR3 reads CASSFSSGITDTQYF. CDR3 nucleotides: TGTGCCAGCAGCTTTAGTAGCGGGATTACAGATACGCAGTATTTT.